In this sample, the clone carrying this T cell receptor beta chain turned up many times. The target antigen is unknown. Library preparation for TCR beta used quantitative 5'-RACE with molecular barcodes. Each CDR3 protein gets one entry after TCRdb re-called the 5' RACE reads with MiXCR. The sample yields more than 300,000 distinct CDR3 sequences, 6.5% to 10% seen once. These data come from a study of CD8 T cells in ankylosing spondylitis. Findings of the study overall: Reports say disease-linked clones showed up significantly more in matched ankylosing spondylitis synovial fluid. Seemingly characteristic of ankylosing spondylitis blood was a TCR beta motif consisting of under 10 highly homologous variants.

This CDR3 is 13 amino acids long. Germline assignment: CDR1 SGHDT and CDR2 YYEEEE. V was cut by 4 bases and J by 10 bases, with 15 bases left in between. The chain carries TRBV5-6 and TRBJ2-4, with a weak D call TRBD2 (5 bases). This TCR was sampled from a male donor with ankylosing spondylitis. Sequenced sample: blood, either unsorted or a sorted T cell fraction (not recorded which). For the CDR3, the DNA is TGTGCCAGCAGCCGCGGACTGAACTATATTCAGTACTTC. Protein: CASSRGLNYIQYF.